A selection of T cell receptor beta chains follows, all from one sample in a study of T-cell reconstitution after alpha-beta-depleted transplantation in children. From the PCR reads, TCRdb called clonotypes with MiXCR, one entry per CDR3 protein. This sample yields 170,000 or so distinct CDR3 sequences, of which approximately 7% are seen a single time; around 3% belongs to the top ten. The material sequenced was PBMCs from the stem cell graft donor, taken from the stem cell graft. The receptors here all came from a human donor who donated a stem cell graft to a child with Wiskott-Aldrich syndrome. The CDR3 runs from the conserved cysteine through the conserved F or W. A D gene is named only where the DNA matches it firmly. The size field is filled for only some rows; it gives once, few, many or a size class.

D | J | size | V | length | CDR3 | DNA
- | TRBJ1-1 | many | TRBV10-2 | 13 | CASSESKNTEAFF | TGCGCCAGCAGTGAGTCGAAGAACACTGAAGCTTTCTTT
- | TRBJ2-5 | few | TRBV5-1 | 14 | CASSPASRQETQYF | TGCGCCAGCAGCCCCGCCTCGCGGCAAGAGACCCAGTACTTC
TRBD1 | TRBJ2-3 | many | TRBV25-1 | 18 | CASSEYIGTGGRADTQYF | TGTGCCAGCAGTGAATATATCGGGACAGGGGGCCGAGCAGATACGCAGTATTTT
- | TRBJ2-2 | - | TRBV7-8 | 17 | CASSLISRIGSTGELFF | TGTGCCAGCAGCTTAATCTCTCGAATCGGGTCCACCGGGGAGCTGTTTTTT
- | TRBJ2-7 | many | TRBV30 | 12 | CAWRGVPYEQYF | TGTGCCTGGAGAGGGGTTCCCTACGAGCAGTACTTC
- | TRBJ1-2 | - | TRBV4-1 | 18 | CASSQASGGPRIRYGYTF | TGCGCCAGCAGCCAAGCGTCAGGAGGCCCTCGGATACGATATGGCTACACCTTC
- | TRBJ2-1 | few | TRBV3-1 | 15 | CASSHSRDFYNEQFF | TGTGCCAGCAGCCATTCACGGGACTTCTACAATGAGCAGTTCTTC
- | TRBJ1-1 | many | TRBV12-3/TRBV12-4 | 14 | CASSPDYMNTEAFF | TGTGCCAGCAGTCCGGACTATATGAACACTGAAGCTTTCTTT
- | TRBJ1-1 | many | TRBV7-8 | 12 | CASSSLRGGAFF | TGTGCCAGCAGCTCCCTGAGGGGGGGAGCTTTCTTT
- | TRBJ2-1 | - | TRBV27 | 12 | CASRRQGNEQFF | TGTGCCAGCAGACGTCAGGGCAATGAGCAGTTCTTC
- | TRBJ1-6 | many | TRBV6-6 | 12 | CASTIPSTPLHF | TGTGCCAGCACAATTCCGTCGACACCCCTCCACTTT
TRBD2 | TRBJ2-1 | - | TRBV7-2 | 16 | CASSAGLAGAYNEQFF | TGTGCCAGCAGCGCGGGACTAGCGGGAGCCTACAATGAGCAGTTCTTC
- | TRBJ1-2 | many | TRBV10-3 | 15 | CAISPRQGLNYGYTF | TGTGCCATCAGTCCCAGGCAGGGGTTAAACTATGGCTACACCTTC
- | TRBJ2-7 | many | TRBV9 | 15 | CASSVAGDLSYEQYF | TGTGCCAGCAGCGTAGCGGGAGACCTATCCTACGAGCAGTACTTC
TRBD1 | TRBJ2-2 | many | TRBV24-1 | 15 | CATSDRQGIAGELFF | TGTGCCACCAGTGATCGACAGGGTATCGCCGGGGAGCTGTTTTTT
- | TRBJ2-6 | many | TRBV20-1 | 17 | CSARIPASSSGANVLTF | TGCAGTGCTAGAATCCCCGCTAGCAGCTCTGGGGCCAACGTCCTGACTTTC
TRBD1 | TRBJ2-5 | many | TRBV5-1 | 16 | CASSLEGGLGQETQYF | TGCGCCAGCAGCTTGGAAGGGGGCTTGGGCCAAGAGACCCAGTACTTC
- | TRBJ1-1 | many | TRBV20-1 | 14 | CSAKSSAGTPEAFF | TGCAGTGCGAAATCCTCGGCCGGGACCCCTGAAGCTTTCTTT
TRBD1 | TRBJ1-2 | few | TRBV5-1 | 14 | CASSSGQGAAGYTF | TGCGCCAGCAGCTCGGGACAGGGAGCGGCTGGCTACACCTTC
- | TRBJ2-7 | - | TRBV3-1 | 14 | CASSQWNRAYEQYF | TGTGCCAGCAGCCAATGGAACAGAGCCTACGAGCAGTACTTC
TRBD2 | TRBJ2-3 | many | TRBV15 | 17 | CATSRMRGGGAGDTQYF | TGTGCCACCAGCAGAATGAGGGGCGGGGGGGCCGGAGATACGCAGTATTTT
TRBD1 | TRBJ1-1 | many | TRBV5-1 | 13 | CASSLEAQGDAFF | TGCGCCAGCAGCTTGGAGGCCCAGGGGGACGCTTTCTTT
TRBD1 | TRBJ2-5 | few | TRBV2 | 15 | CASSVLTGGAETQYF | TGTGCCAGCAGTGTGTTAACAGGGGGCGCAGAGACCCAGTACTTC
- | TRBJ1-2 | many | TRBV24-1 | 15 | CATSDSRMGSHGYTF | TGTGCCACCAGTGATTCCCGTATGGGGTCTCATGGCTACACCTTC
TRBD1 | TRBJ2-1 | many | TRBV10-1 | 15 | CASSEGQGVLAEQFF | TGCGCCAGCAGTGAGGGTCAGGGGGTCCTGGCTGAGCAGTTCTTC
- | TRBJ1-5 | few | TRBV30 | 14 | CAWSKGGTNQPQHF | TGTGCCTGGAGTAAGGGGGGAACTAATCAGCCCCAGCATTTT
- | TRBJ2-4 | - | TRBV5-1 | 14 | CASSLIPTQGFQYF | TGCGCCAGCAGCTTAATCCCTACCCAGGGCTTTCAGTACTTC
TRBD1 | TRBJ2-1 | many | TRBV20-1 | 16 | CSARDLSRTGGPEQFF | TGCAGTGCTAGAGATTTAAGTCGGACAGGGGGCCCCGAGCAGTTCTTC
TRBD2 | TRBJ2-1 | many | TRBV20-1 | 11 | CSASRGDEQFF | TGCAGTGCTAGCCGGGGGGATGAGCAGTTCTTC
- | TRBJ1-5 | many | TRBV12-3/TRBV12-4 | 16 | CASSLTADGSNQPQHF | TGTGCCAGCAGTTTAACCGCCGACGGTAGCAATCAGCCCCAGCATTTT
- | TRBJ2-1 | many | TRBV7-2 | 15 | CASSSGLRRVDEQFF | TGTGCCAGCAGCTCGGGACTGCGTCGTGTGGATGAGCAGTTCTTC
TRBD2 | TRBJ2-7 | many | TRBV18 | 18 | CASSPSVGSGSSSYEQYF | TGTGCCAGCTCACCTTCAGTGGGTAGCGGGAGTTCATCCTACGAGCAGTACTTC
- | TRBJ2-5 | few | TRBV5-1 | 13 | CATGPGNGETQYF | TGCGCCACCGGACCAGGGAACGGAGAGACCCAGTACTTC